What follows are 9 T cell receptor beta chains derived from one specimen sequenced in a study of identical twins. TCRdb itself ran the 5' RACE reads through MiXCR, one entry per CDR3 protein. Of more than 1.5 million distinct CDR3 sequences in the sample, around 29% were seen once. Material: cord blood. These receptors all stem from a newborn girl in good health.

This clonotype occurred many times. The rearrangement joins TRBV10-3 to TRBJ1-2, with D maybe TRBD1 (5 bases). There are 13 residues in the CDR3. V was pared by 0 bases and J by 10 bases, with 12 bases between. Germline values: CDR1 ENHRY, CDR2 SYGVKD. The chain's CDR3 is CAISESGLGDYTF. The CDR3 DNA reads TGTGCCATCAGTGAGTCAGGATTGGGGGACTACACCTTC.

This clonotype has more than one count but fewer than ten. The V call is TRBV5-1, the J call TRBJ2-5; TRBD2 matches 11 bases. The CDR3 runs to 15 residues. The ends lost 4 bases at V and 3 bases at J; junction bases unmatched: 5. Germline CDR1 and CDR2: SGHRS and YFSETQ. In DNA form, the CDR3 reads TGCGCCAGCAGCATCCCGACTAGCGGGGAAGAGACCCAGTACTTC. Amino acids: CASSIPTSGEETQYF.

This clonotype has at least ten counts. One junction end disagrees with the germline gene, perhaps due to a read error. V gene TRBV4-1 combines with J gene TRBJ1-2; 8 bases map to TRBD1. There are 13 residues in the CDR3. Per germline, CDR1 MGHRA and CDR2 YSYEKL. The CDR3 DNA reads as TGTGCCAGCAGCCGCGGACAGGGAGATGGCTACACCTTC. Translated, it gives CASSRGQGDGYTF.

The rearrangement joins TRBV4-1 to TRBJ2-5; no clear D gene. V shed 1 base and J shed 11 bases, with 17 bases lying between them. There are 14 residues in the CDR3. Germline lookup yields CDR1 MGHRA and CDR2 YSYEKL. In nucleotides, the CDR3 is TGCGCCAGCAGCCAAGTTGTGGTCGTCAATGAGCAGTACTTC. It yields the protein CASSQVVVVNEQYF.

The chain recombines TRBV7-2 with TRBJ2-3; D tentatively fits TRBD1 or TRBD2 (5 bases each). Trimming stripped 3 bases from V and 7 bases from J, with 5 bases between. The CDR3 length is 11 residues. Germline V gives CDR1 SGHTA, CDR2 FQGNSA. The chain's CDR3 is CASSLGHTQYF. Here the CDR3 DNA reads TGTGCCAGCAGCTTGGGACATACGCAGTATTTT.

This clonotype was seen only a few times. The V gene is TRBV12-3 or TRBV12-4, the J gene TRBJ1-2; 12 nucleotides line up with TRBD1. This CDR3 region has 15 residues. Trimming removed 3 bases from V and 7 bases from J; junction bases left unmatched: 6. CDR3 sequence (DNA): TGTGCCAGCAGTTTGGGGGACAGGGGGCTGGCTGGCTACACCTTC. The encoded protein is CASSLGDRGLAGYTF.

The rearrangement uses TRBV18 and TRBJ1-4; 8 nucleotides agree with TRBD1. CDR1 and CDR2 from the germline V gene are KGHSH and LQKENI. V dropped 4 bases and J dropped 8; count of bases not matched to a gene: 6. The CDR3 covers 14 residues. CDR3 region: CASSRTGKGEKLFF. DNA for the CDR3: TGTGCCAGCTCACGGACAGGGAAGGGCGAAAAACTGTTTTTT.

The gene calls are TRBV12-3 or TRBV12-4 and TRBJ2-3; TRBD2 matches at 15 bases. With 8 bases clipped from V and 4 bases from J, the junction kept 10 bases outside the gene matches. There are 17 residues in the CDR3. CDR3 region: CASPRTSGGAMADTQYF. For the CDR3, the DNA is TGTGCCAGCCCTCGGACTAGCGGGGGGGCCATGGCAGATACGCAGTATTTT.

This clonotype was counted a few times. This chain joins TRBV7-9 and TRBJ2-1, with D possibly matching TRBD1 (5 bases). Trimming took 6 bases from V and 4 from J, leaving 16 bases between them. Germline lookup yields CDR1 SEHNR and CDR2 FQNEAQ (reference sequence). The CDR3 totals 15 residues. The CDR3 sequence: CASRRPKGPYNEQFF. The CDR3 region has the DNA TGTGCCAGCAGGCGGCCCAAGGGGCCTTACAATGAGCAGTTCTTC.